The 17 T cell receptor beta chains given below trace back to one sample, sequenced in a study of radiotherapy plus CTLA-4 blockade in lung cancer. The table came from immunoSEQ multiplex PCR; TCRdb's copy has only in-frame clones and leaves some out. Counted here are about 77,000 clones, roughly 69% occurring once; the ten biggest clones make up 9.5% to 10%. Sequenced material: peripheral blood, taken from a patient treated with radiotherapy plus ipilimumab. Receptor source: a human donor with non-small cell lung cancer whose response to radiotherapy plus ipilimumab could not be evaluated.

This chain connects TRBV25-1 to TRBJ1-1; a weak D match, TRBD1 (5 bases). The CDR3 has 13 residues. V was shortened by 6 bases and J by 1 base, with 9 bases between the two germline ends. CDR1 is MGHDK, CDR2 SYGVNS, per germline. Here the CDR3 reads CASRNGGNTEAFF. The CDR3 bases are TGTGCCAGCAGGAACGGGGGGAACACTGAAGCTTTCTTT. Together with reference TRBV25-1 and TRBJ1-1, the CDR3 gives the full variable domain: EADIYQTPRYLVIGTGKKITLECSQTMGHDKMYWYQQDPGMELHLIHYSYGVNSTEKGDLSSESTVSRIRTEHFPLTLESARPSHTSQYLCASRNGGNTEAFFGQGTRLTVV.

The CDR3 protein is CASSLIQGSEGGYTF. The DNA for the CDR3 is TGTGCCAGCTCACTGATACAGGGGAGTGAAGGTGGCTACACCTTC. The chain uses TRBV18 and TRBJ1-2; 7 bases match TRBD1. V lost 4 bases and J lost 7; bases outside the gene matches: 12. The germline V gene encodes CDR1 KGHSH and CDR2 LQKENI. CDR3 length: 15 amino acids.

The sample holds one count of this clone. V gene TRBV6-1 combines with J gene TRBJ1-1, with 10 bases lining up with TRBD1. V shed 7 bases and J 1 base; nucleotides not matched to a gene: 3. Germline V gives CDR1 MNHNS, CDR2 SASEGT. The CDR3 is made up of 14 amino acids. CDR3 sequence reads: CASIWDRGNTEAFF. The CDR3 region has the DNA TGTGCCAGCATTTGGGACAGGGGGAACACTGAAGCTTTCTTT.

For the CDR3, the DNA is TGTGCCAGCAGTTTATACGCAGGGGGGTATGGCTACACCTTC. Translated: CASSLYAGGYGYTF. The chain joins TRBV28 to TRBJ1-2; 7 bases fit TRBD1. The CDR3 totals 14 residues. Germline CDR1 is MDHEN and CDR2 is SYDVKM. V was clipped by 1 base and J by 5 bases; unmatched bases: 4.

The V gene is TRBV13, the J gene TRBJ1-1; 12 positions agree with TRBD1. CDR3 length equals 20 residues. Germline CDR1 PRHDT, CDR2 FYEKMQ (reference sequence). V shed 5 bases, J shed 3 bases, and the junction held 19 bases outside the gene matches. In nucleotides, the CDR3 is TGTGCCAGCAGCGCCGGCTGGACCGGGACAGGGGGCTTCGGGGACACTGAAGCTTTCTTT. The encoded protein is CASSAGWTGTGGFGDTEAFF.

This chain uses TRBV6-6 with TRBJ1-6, with D tentatively TRBD1 (6 bases). The CDR3 is made up of 14 amino acids. Germline V CDR1 and CDR2: MNHNY, SVGAGI (reference sequence). Trimming shortened V by 5 bases and J by 7 bases, and 12 bases separated the two germline ends. The CDR3 protein is CASSSVTGNSPLHF. The CDR3 nucleotides are TGTGCCAGCAGTAGCGTCACAGGGAATTCACCCCTCCACTTT.

The V and J genes are TRBV6-5 and TRBJ1-1, with 9 bases identical to TRBD1. The CDR3 is 16 residues long. The germline V gene has CDR1 MNHEY and CDR2 SVGAGI. V lost 2 bases, J lost 4 bases, and 8 bases stayed unmatched. This chain's CDR3 is CASSYPQGARGTEAFF. CDR3 DNA sequence: TGTGCCAGCAGTTACCCACAGGGGGCGCGAGGCACTGAAGCTTTCTTT.

This clone was counted many times. Distinct nucleotide sequences in the sample also encode this CDR3. The gene calls are TRBV4-1 and TRBJ1-4; no clear D gene. Trimming took 0 bases from V and 11 from J, leaving 4 bases between them. The CDR3 extends over 11 amino acids. Germline V gives CDR1 MGHRA, CDR2 YSYEKL. The CDR3 coding sequence is TGCGCCAGCAGCCAAGAGAGGAAACTGTTTTTT. It yields the protein CASSQERKLFF.

The chain has TRBV11-2 and TRBJ2-1, with 14 bases fitting TRBD2. Trimming removed 5 bases from V and 6 bases from J; junction bases left unmatched: 3. CDR1 and CDR2 (germline): SGHAT, FQNNGV. The CDR3 runs 15 residues. CDR3 loop: CASSPGTSGSNEQFF. The DNA of the CDR3 is TGTGCCAGCAGCCCCGGGACTAGCGGGAGCAATGAGCAGTTCTTC.

The chain couples TRBV2 to TRBJ2-7; 8 bases match TRBD2. With V trimmed by 5 bases and J by 5 bases, 5 bases remained unmatched. Germline V gives CDR1 SNHLY, CDR2 FYNNEI. The CDR3 length is 13 residues. CDR3 in amino acids: CASSREGRNEQYF. CDR3 DNA: TGTGCCAGCAGTCGGGAGGGGAGGAACGAGCAGTACTTC.

The chain links TRBV5-4 to TRBJ2-3; no firm D call. The germline CDR1 and CDR2 sequences are SGHNT and YYREEE (reference sequence). The V and J ends lost 0 bases and 6 bases respectively, with 5 bases between them. The CDR3 extends over 12 amino acids. The CDR3, as DNA: TGTGCCAGCAGCTTGGTGGGCGATACGCAGTATTTT. This gives the protein CASSLVGDTQYF. Drawing the rest from reference TRBV5-4 and TRBJ2-3, the complete variable domain is ETGVTQSPTHLIKTRGQQVTLRCSSQSGHNTVSWYQQALGQGPQFIFQYYREEENGRGNFPPRFSGLQFPNYSSELNVNALELDDSALYLCASSLVGDTQYFGPGTRLTVL.

V is TRBV29-1 and J is TRBJ2-7; TRBD1 matches at 7 bases. The CDR3 covers 13 residues. Germline lookup yields CDR1 SQVTM and CDR2 ANQGSEA. V was clipped by 6 bases and J by 0 bases; unmatched bases: 5. The CDR3 coding sequence is TGCAGCGTCGAGACAGGGAACTCCTACGAGCAGTACTTC. Translation gives CSVETGNSYEQYF.

The rearrangement links TRBV28 to TRBJ2-1; 9 nucleotides align to TRBD2. V dropped 5 bases and J dropped 7; count of bases not matched to a gene: 12. The CDR3 extends over 16 amino acids. The V gene's germline CDR1 is MDHEN and CDR2 SYDVKM. The CDR3 region is CASSPRPAGLANEQFF. The CDR3 nucleotides read TGTGCCAGCAGTCCCCGCCCTGCGGGACTAGCAAATGAGCAGTTCTTC. Variable domain in full (rest from reference TRBV28 and TRBJ2-1): DVKVTQSSRYLVKRTGEKVFLECVQDMDHENMFWYRQDPGLGLRLIYFSYDVKMKEKGDIPEGYSVSREKKERFSLILESASTNQTSMYLCASSPRPAGLANEQFFGPGTRLTVL.

This clone came up once. The chain links TRBV6-4 to TRBJ1-2, with 9 bases matching TRBD1. The CDR3 totals 16 residues. Germline values: CDR1 MRHNA, CDR2 SNTAGT. After removal of 5 bases from V and 9 bases from J, the junction contained 16 bases not matched to a gene. This chain's CDR3 is CASSLSPGQGLKRYTF. In DNA form, the CDR3 reads TGTGCCAGCAGTCTGTCACCGGGACAGGGACTTAAGCGCTACACCTTC.

The rearrangement uses TRBV7-7 and TRBJ2-3; 12 bases are shared with TRBD1. The CDR3 loop spans 15 amino acids. The junction had 5 bases not matched to a gene; V was cut back by 6 bases and J by 4 bases. CDR1 is SSHAT, CDR2 FNYEAQ, per germline (reference sequence). Here the CDR3 reads CASSTGTGGPDTQYF. CDR3 nucleotide sequence: TGTGCCAGCAGTACCGGGACAGGGGGCCCAGATACGCAGTATTTT.

The chain carries TRBV2 and TRBJ2-7, with a possible D match to TRBD2 (5 bases). In germline, CDR1 is SNHLY, CDR2 FYNNEI. V lost 11 bases and J lost 1, with 12 bases in between. The CDR3 loop spans 12 amino acids. The CDR3 here is CAARGESYEQYF. In DNA form, the CDR3 reads TGTGCCGCGCGTGGGGAGTCCTACGAGCAGTACTTC.

The rearrangement joins TRBV9 to TRBJ1-3; tentative D call: TRBD1 (6 bases). V dropped 2 bases and J dropped 1 base, with 10 bases sitting between them. The CDR3 extends over 15 amino acids. CDR1 is SGDLS, CDR2 YYNGEE, per germline. CDR3 sequence (DNA): TGTGCCAGCAGCGTCCTAGGACAGTCTGGAAACACCATATATTTT. Translating gives CASSVLGQSGNTIYF.